This is a list of T cell receptor beta chains from one sample in a study of CD8 T cells in Susac syndrome. TCRdb processed the immunoSEQ multiplex PCR reads anew with MiXCR; each CDR3 protein has one entry. The top ten hold approximately 0.18% of the sample, which has about 300,000 distinct CDR3 sequences, approximately 90% seen once. Sequencing was carried out using CD8+ T cells from PBMCs. These receptors all come from a human donor with multiple sclerosis. CDR3s include the opening cysteine and the closing phenylalanine or tryptophan. Each record gives: V gene, clone size, J gene, D gene, CDR3 protein, CDR3 DNA. A D gene is named only where the DNA matches it firmly. Expanded clones get a size class; other rows say once, few or many, or leave the size out.

TRBV29-1	NA	TRBJ2-5	NA	CSVDGGTPPQETQYF	TGCAGCGTTGATGGAGGGACACCCCCACAAGAGACCCAGTACTTC
TRBV12-3/TRBV12-4	once	TRBJ1-4	NA	CASAIGGGREKLFF	TGTGCCAGCGCCATAGGGGGAGGTCGGGAAAAACTGTTTTTT
TRBV30	NA	TRBJ2-1	NA	CAWSVVRGNEQFF	TGTGCCTGGAGTGTAGTCAGGGGAAATGAGCAGTTCTTC
TRBV29-1	NA	TRBJ2-2	TRBD1	CSVVTGDRTGELFF	TGCAGCGTGGTGACAGGGGATCGGACCGGGGAGCTGTTTTTT
TRBV28	NA	TRBJ2-7	NA	CASSFAAGSLYEQYF	TGTGCCAGCAGTTTTGCGGCGGGAAGCCTATACGAGCAGTACTTC
TRBV3-1	NA	TRBJ2-5	NA	CASSQEEEFQETQYF	TGTGCCAGCAGCCAAGAGGAAGAGTTCCAAGAGACCCAGTACTTC
TRBV5-6	once	TRBJ2-1	TRBD2	CASSRPGLAIHNEQFF	TGTGCCAGCAGCCGCCCGGGACTAGCGATCCACAATGAGCAGTTCTTC
TRBV11-2	NA	TRBJ2-3	TRBD2	CASSSSLAVTDTQYF	TGTGCCAGCAGCTCGAGTCTAGCGGTCACAGATACGCAGTATTTT
TRBV13	NA	TRBJ2-5	TRBD2	CASSPGGSGELRGTQYF	TGTGCCAGCAGTCCCGGTGGTAGCGGGGAACTTCGTGGGACCCAGTACTTC
TRBV14	NA	TRBJ2-7	NA	CASSQAGASSYEQYF	TGTGCCAGCAGCCAGGCCGGCGCCAGCTCCTACGAGCAGTACTTC
TRBV11-1	NA	TRBJ1-1	NA	CASETGNTEAFF	TGTGCCAGCGAGACAGGGAACACTGAAGCTTTCTTT
TRBV12-3/TRBV12-4	once	TRBJ1-2	TRBD1	CASTLPQGDGYGYTF	TGTGCCAGCACCCTCCCACAGGGGGATGGCTATGGCTACACCTTC
TRBV20-1	NA	TRBJ2-7	TRBD2	CSARDMASGISSGEQYF	TGCAGTGCTAGAGATATGGCTAGCGGGATATCTTCGGGTGAGCAGTACTTC
TRBV20-1	NA	TRBJ2-7	NA	CSARFPGLPAYEQYF	TGCAGTGCTAGGTTCCCGGGACTCCCTGCCTACGAGCAGTACTTC
TRBV9	once	TRBJ2-2	NA	CASSVEFRNTGELFF	TGTGCCAGCAGCGTAGAGTTCAGGAACACCGGGGAGCTGTTTTTT
TRBV29-1	NA	TRBJ2-7	TRBD1	CSVEDPAGTGTYEQYF	TGCAGCGTTGAAGATCCTGCCGGGACAGGGACCTACGAGCAGTACTTC
TRBV4-3	NA	TRBJ1-2	NA	CASGSGLGGYTF	TGCGCCAGCGGCTCGGGGCTAGGTGGCTACACCTTC
TRBV9	few	TRBJ2-1	NA	CASSVELGYNEQFF	TGTGCCAGCAGCGTAGAGTTGGGGTACAATGAGCAGTTCTTC
TRBV25-1	NA	TRBJ1-6	NA	CASSERSGGSPLHF	TGTGCCAGCAGTGAACGATCGGGGGGCTCACCCCTCCACTTT
TRBV29-1	NA	TRBJ2-4	TRBD2	CSVEEGTSGGAEYF	TGCAGCGTTGAAGAGGGGACTAGCGGGGGAGCCGAGTACTTC
TRBV2	NA	TRBJ2-1	TRBD2	CASRARSGAYNEQFF	TGTGCCAGCAGGGCCCGGAGCGGGGCTTACAATGAGCAGTTCTTC
TRBV4-3	NA	TRBJ2-1	TRBD1	CASSQATGDYEQFF	TGCGCCAGCAGCCAGGCGACAGGGGATTATGAGCAGTTCTTC
TRBV5-4	NA	TRBJ2-1	TRBD2	CASSSTGLGHNEQFF	TGTGCCAGCAGCTCTACCGGACTAGGCCACAATGAGCAGTTCTTC
TRBV7-9	NA	TRBJ1-5	NA	CASSLRWDQPQHF	TGTGCCAGCAGCTTACGTTGGGATCAGCCCCAGCATTTT
TRBV6-2/TRBV6-3	NA	TRBJ1-1	NA	CASSYSAAASTTEAFF	TGTGCCAGCAGTTACTCGGCGGCGGCGTCGACCACTGAAGCTTTCTTT
TRBV12-3/TRBV12-4	NA	TRBJ1-5	NA	CASSSAAGVLNQPQHF	TGTGCCAGCAGTTCCGCAGCAGGGGTTCTCAATCAGCCCCAGCATTTT
TRBV19	NA	TRBJ1-5	NA	CASSSGANQPQHF	TGTGCCAGTAGTAGCGGGGCTAATCAGCCCCAGCATTTT
TRBV7-2	few	TRBJ2-3	TRBD2	CASSFTSGSTDTQYF	TGTGCCAGCAGCTTCACTAGCGGGAGCACAGATACGCAGTATTTT
TRBV20-1	once	TRBJ2-5	TRBD2	CSARWLAEIQETQYF	TGCAGTGCTAGATGGCTAGCGGAGATCCAAGAGACCCAGTACTTC
TRBV7-9	NA	TRBJ2-1	NA	CASSPQLRVDEQFF	TGTGCCAGCAGCCCCCAACTCAGGGTCGATGAGCAGTTCTTC
TRBV6-6	NA	TRBJ1-1	NA	CASSYARGRTEAFF	TGTGCCAGCAGTTACGCCCGGGGGCGGACTGAAGCTTTCTTT
TRBV9	few	TRBJ2-5	NA	CASSPGPIMGTQYF	TGTGCCAGCAGCCCGGGACCAATTATGGGGACCCAGTACTTC
TRBV20-1	NA	TRBJ2-7	TRBD2	CSARELAGADEQYF	TGCAGTGCTAGAGAACTAGCGGGAGCGGACGAGCAGTACTTC
TRBV12-3/TRBV12-4	NA	TRBJ2-5	TRBD2	CASSLAAAQETQYF	TGTGCCAGCAGTCTAGCGGCGGCTCAAGAGACCCAGTACTTC
TRBV20-1	NA	TRBJ1-1	NA	CSARVQGENTEAFF	TGCAGTGCTAGAGTGCAGGGAGAGAACACTGAAGCTTTCTTT
TRBV5-1	NA	TRBJ2-1	TRBD1	CASSLSPGGYDEQFF	TGCGCCAGCAGCTTGTCGCCAGGGGGTTACGATGAGCAGTTCTTC
TRBV7-9	NA	TRBJ2-5	NA	CASSLPRGQETQYF	TGTGCCAGCAGCTTACCCAGGGGCCAAGAGACCCAGTACTTC
TRBV4-3	NA	TRBJ1-4	NA	CASSQVGRVLFF	TGCGCCAGCAGCCAAGTCGGGAGGGTGCTGTTTTTT
TRBV20-1	NA	TRBJ2-5	TRBD1	CSAREGQGAQETQYF	TGCAGTGCTAGAGAAGGACAGGGGGCCCAAGAGACCCAGTACTTC
TRBV6-6	once	TRBJ2-7	TRBD2	CASSPIEGRVLF	TGTGCCAGCAGCCCTATAGAGGGGAGGGTACTATTC
TRBV7-9	NA	TRBJ2-7	NA	CASSQTADEQYF	TGTGCCAGCAGCCAGACCGCGGACGAGCAGTACTTC